This T cell receptor beta chain emerged from a study of cytomegalovirus exposure and HLA in healthy donors. V was trimmed by 5 bases and J by 0 bases, leaving 11 bases between them. In germline, CDR1 is SGHDT, CDR2 YYEEEE. The CDR3 runs to 14 residues. A multiplex PCR was run with 60 Vbeta primers and 13 Jbeta primers. The method was immunoSEQ multiplex PCR; TCRdb's version includes in-frame clones alone and lacks a portion of them. Of hundreds of thousands of clones in the sample, around 90% were seen once. The TCR was taken from a woman under 30 in good health and CMV-seronegative. V usage is TRBV5-6 and J usage is TRBJ1-1; no clear D gene. The sample consisted of PBMCs. Here the CDR3 DNA reads TGTGCCAGCAGTCCAAGAGGAGTGAACACTGAAGCTTTCTTT. Translation: CASSPRGVNTEAFF.